What follows describes a single T cell receptor (beta chain). The antigen remains unidentified. These data come from a study of human thymus T cells. Clones were read by immunoSEQ multiplex PCR, and TCRdb kept only the in-frame ones, dropping some. The data contain 75,000 to 90,000 clones, approximately 96% of them singletons. Trimming removed 0 bases at V and 0 bases at J, with 12 bases between. Germline V lookup: CDR1 LGHNA, CDR2 YSLEER. This CDR3 contains 18 residues. Points from the study as a whole: Highly overlapping thymic repertoires in unrelated individuals were reported by related research. Usage of V and J genes appeared biased in thymic and blood repertoires.

Thymic resections from corrective heart surgery supplied the tissue. Finnish infants who were healthy and having corrective surgery for congenital heart defects made up the donors. What was sequenced was thymus tissue. The sequence came from a boy under two years old with a congenital heart defect but otherwise immunologically healthy. This chain connects TRBV4-3 to TRBJ2-6, with D unresolved. CDR3 loop: CASSQDGSGCSGANVLTF. The CDR3, as DNA: TGCGCCAGCAGCCAAGATGGGTCAGGTTGCTCTGGGGCCAACGTCCTGACTTTC.